This T cell receptor (beta chain) originates from a study of liver allograft versus peripheral blood T cells. Study-wide background: Transplanted livers and recipients' peripheral blood had their T cell receptor repertoires compared. Study-wide results and limits: As reported, T cell receptor repertoires inside liver allografts differed from those present in peripheral blood.

Germline V lookup: CDR1 SGHTA, CDR2 FQGNSA. The CDR3 spans 14 residues. V trimming: 5 bases; J trimming: 3 bases; junction bases outside the gene matches: 3. TCRdb redid the calling of the reads with MiXCR, one entry per CDR3 protein. This sample has 3,000 to 4,000 distinct CDR3 sequences, with around a fifth found just once. This clonotype is medium-sized (0.01 to 0.1%) in the sample. Its antigen is currently unknown. This clonotype was sampled from a human patient who had a liver transplant. The T cells may come from the graft donor. The V call is TRBV7-2, the J call TRBJ1-3; TRBD1 matches at 8 bases. In DNA form, the CDR3 reads TGTGCCAGCAGCGCAGGGGGCGGTGGAAACACCATATATTTT. It yields the protein CASSAGGGGNTIYF. Based on the CDR3 plus reference TRBV7-2 and TRBJ1-3, the full variable domain is GAGVSQSPSNKVTEKGKDVELRCDPISGHTALYWYRQSLGQGLEFLIYFQGNSAPDKSGLPSDRFSAERTGGSVSTLTIQRTQQEDSAVYLCASSAGGGGNTIYFGEGSWLTVV.